This T cell receptor (beta chain) was captured by sequencing in a study of T cells in localized non-small cell lung cancer. Points on this clone: Antigen specificity is unknown.

The study, taken as a whole, reports: The study found T cell clonality highest in uninvolved adjacent lung, above tumor. Detection in adjacent lung was observed for a median approximately 53 of the top 100 tumor clones.

Germline loops: CDR1 SGHTA, CDR2 FQGNSA. This CDR3 comprises 14 residues. V was clipped by 5 bases and J by 7 bases, with 18 bases between them. Generated by immunoSEQ multiplex PCR, the TCRdb table keeps only in-frame clones and is missing some. The sample yields around 83,000 clones, approximately 86% seen once. The TCR was taken from a man aged 35-75 years with stage I squamous cell lung carcinoma. This rearrangement joins TRBV7-2 to TRBJ2-7; D is possibly TRBD1 (6 bases). The material sequenced was peripheral blood, taken before any cancer treatment. In DNA, the CDR3 is TGTGCCAGCAGCCCCCAGGGGCGCCCCCGGGAGCAGTACTTC. The encoded protein is CASSPQGRPREQYF.